What follows are 30 T cell receptor beta chains derived from one specimen sequenced in a study of cytomegalovirus exposure and HLA in healthy donors. 13 Jbeta primers and 60 Vbeta primers were used for the PCR. The assay was immunoSEQ multiplex PCR, and TCRdb's table has in-frame clones only and misses some. Of roughly 180,000 clones in the sample, about 77% are singletons; the top ten hold about 3%. Sequencing used PBMCs. These receptors were obtained from a female donor in good health and CMV-seronegative.

The CDR3 sequence: CASSIQDTSYEQYF. CDR3 in DNA: TGTGCCAGTAGTATCCAGGACACATCCTACGAGCAGTACTTC. V is TRBV19 and J is TRBJ2-7; a weak D match, TRBD1 (5 bases). The CDR3 consists of 14 residues. The germline CDR1 and CDR2 sequences are LNHDA and SQIVND (reference sequence). With 3 bases removed from V and 1 base from J, the gap between germline ends came to 10 bases.

The rearrangement links TRBV6-5 to TRBJ1-2; TRBD1 aligns across 8 bases. CDR1 and CDR2 (germline): MNHEY, SVGAGI. The CDR3 is 14 residues long. Trimming removed 6 bases from V and 4 bases from J; junction bases left unmatched: 7. The CDR3: CASRETGAGYGYTF. The DNA of the CDR3 is TGTGCCAGCAGAGAGACAGGGGCCGGCTATGGCTACACCTTC.

The chain couples TRBV9 to TRBJ2-2, with 10 bases lining up with TRBD2. V dropped 3 bases and J dropped 7; count of bases not matched to a gene: 6. CDR1 is SGDLS, CDR2 YYNGEE, per germline. The CDR3 consists of 15 residues. This CDR3 is CASSALAGGGGELFF. In DNA form, the CDR3 reads TGTGCCAGCAGCGCATTAGCGGGAGGCGGCGGGGAGCTGTTTTTT.

The rearrangement joins TRBV6-5 to TRBJ2-3; the match to TRBD2 covers 8 bases. CDR1 is MNHEY, CDR2 SVGAGI, per germline. V lost 7 bases to trimming and J lost 1 base; unmatched junction nucleotides: 7. The length of the CDR3 is 15 residues. For the CDR3, the DNA is TGTGCCAGCACGTCTGGGGGACTAGGCACAGATACGCAGTATTTT. It translates to CASTSGGLGTDTQYF.

V usage is TRBV6-5 and J usage is TRBJ1-1; a weak D match, TRBD1 (6 bases). Germline-derived CDR1 and CDR2 are MNHEY and SVGAGI. The CDR3 is 14 residues long. V was trimmed by 5 bases and J by 0 bases, leaving 10 bases between them. The CDR3 region is CASSMTGLNTEAFF. The CDR3 bases are TGTGCCAGCAGTATGACAGGCCTGAACACTGAAGCTTTCTTT.

The rearrangement joins TRBV7-8 to TRBJ2-7; 9 nucleotides line up with TRBD2. Germline CDR1 SGHVS, CDR2 FQNEAQ. The CDR3 has 15 amino acids. Trimming took 1 base from V and 5 from J; bases not matched to a gene: 6. The chain's CDR3 is CASSLGAGGRNEQYF. CDR3 nucleotides: TGTGCCAGCAGCTTAGGAGCGGGAGGACGCAACGAGCAGTACTTC.

This chain joins TRBV19 and TRBJ2-7, with 9 bases fitting TRBD2. The CDR3 spans 14 residues. The V gene's germline CDR1 is LNHDA and CDR2 SQIVND (reference sequence). Germline trimming cut 6 bases from V and 6 bases from J; bases unmatched to any gene: 9. CDR3 in amino acids: CASRKAGGSSEQYF. DNA for the CDR3: TGTGCCAGTAGAAAAGCGGGGGGATCTTCCGAGCAGTACTTC.

The rearrangement joins TRBV19 to TRBJ1-5; 7 bases line up with TRBD1. The length of the CDR3 is 15 residues. Germline CDR1 is LNHDA and CDR2 is SQIVND (reference sequence). V dropped 3 bases and J dropped 2; count of bases not matched to a gene: 4. The CDR3 protein is CASSIRDRGNQPQHF. CDR3 bases: TGTGCCAGTAGTATTCGAGACAGGGGCAATCAGCCCCAGCATTTT.

The rearrangement joins TRBV30 to TRBJ2-3, with TRBD2 matching over 7 bases. V was pared by 8 bases and J by 15 bases, with 20 bases of the junction left unmatched. This CDR3 spans 13 amino acids. Germline values: CDR1 GTSNPN, CDR2 SVGIG (reference sequence). The CDR3 protein is CAGSGASMRTRYF. CDR3 nucleotide sequence: TGTGCCGGAAGCGGGGCCTCGATGAGGACGCGATATTTT. Together with reference TRBV30 and TRBJ2-3, the CDR3 gives the full variable domain: SQTIHQWPATLVQPVGSPLSLECTVEGTSNPNLYWYRQAAGRGLQLLFYSVGIGQISSEVPQNLSASRPQDRQFILSSKKLLLSDSGFYLCAGSGASMRTRYFGPGTRLTVL.

This sequence joins TRBV28 and TRBJ1-1, with D uncertain. Deletions cut 6 bases from V and 4 bases from J, with 18 bases between. CDR1 is MDHEN and CDR2 is SYDVKM in the germline V gene. The CDR3 covers 15 residues. CDR3 amino acids: CASSPHRGYSTEAFF. CDR3 DNA: TGTGCCAGCAGCCCCCATCGGGGTTATTCCACTGAAGCTTTCTTT.

The sample holds a few counts of this clone. The rearrangement joins TRBV15 to TRBJ2-1, with a possible D match to TRBD2 (5 bases). Trimming pared 0 bases from V and 0 bases from J, leaving 12 bases between. This CDR3 is built from 17 residues. Germline lookup yields CDR1 LNHNV and CDR2 YYDKDF (reference sequence). In nucleotides, the CDR3 is TGTGCCACCAGCAGAGATTTTACGGGAAGCTCCTACAATGAGCAGTTCTTC. Protein sequence: CATSRDFTGSSYNEQFF.

The CDR3 nucleotides read TGTGCCAGCAGCTCGCCGGGACAACTGACTGGTGGCTACACCTTC. Translation gives CASSSPGQLTGGYTF. The chain links TRBV5-6 to TRBJ1-2; a possible D gene is TRBD1 (6 bases). The length of the CDR3 is 15 residues. V was shortened by 3 bases and J by 7 bases, with 19 bases between the two germline ends. Germline V lookup: CDR1 SGHDT, CDR2 YYEEEE.

The chain recombines TRBV9 with TRBJ2-7; possibly TRBD2 for D (6 bases). The CDR3 is made up of 14 amino acids. V lost 4 bases and J lost 2, with 13 bases in between. Per the germline V gene, CDR1 is SGDLS and CDR2 is YYNGEE. The CDR3 is CASSMTAGTYEQYF. In DNA, the CDR3 is TGTGCCAGCAGCATGACCGCGGGGACCTACGAGCAGTACTTC.

The chain is built from TRBV7-2 and TRBJ2-7; TRBD2 matches at 13 bases. Germline trimming cut 3 bases from V and 5 bases from J; bases unmatched to any gene: 4. CDR1 and CDR2 (germline): SGHTA, FQGNSA. The CDR3 has 15 amino acids. The CDR3 spells CASSFRTSGSNEQYF. The CDR3 DNA is TGTGCCAGCAGCTTTAGGACTAGCGGGAGTAACGAGCAGTACTTC.

This chain links TRBV7-9 with TRBJ2-1; 9 nucleotides match TRBD2. The junction had 8 bases not matched to a gene; V was cut back by 2 bases and J by 0 bases. The CDR3 runs 18 residues. Germline V CDR1 and CDR2: SEHNR, FQNEAQ (reference sequence). Here the CDR3 reads CASSLPSGTFGSYNEQFF. The CDR3 DNA reads as TGTGCCAGCAGCTTACCTAGCGGGACCTTTGGCTCCTACAATGAGCAGTTCTTC.

The chain carries TRBV6-5 and TRBJ2-7; 11 bases agree with TRBD2. Germline V CDR1 and CDR2: MNHEY, SVGAGI. V shed 0 bases and J 4 bases; nucleotides not matched to a gene: 5. This CDR3 is 16 amino acids long. In DNA form, the CDR3 reads TGTGCCAGCAGTTACTCAGTTAGCGGGGGGGCGTACGAGCAGTACTTC. This sequence encodes CASSYSVSGGAYEQYF.

The V call is TRBV4-2, the J call TRBJ2-3; tentative D call: TRBD1 (5 bases). The CDR3 has 16 residues. Germline values: CDR1 LGHNA, CDR2 YNFKEQ. Trimming left V 2 bases short and J 0 bases short, with 12 bases between. The CDR3 loop is CASSQMRQSSTDTQYF. The CDR3 DNA is TGTGCCAGCAGCCAAATGCGACAGTCTAGCACAGATACGCAGTATTTT.

With respect to this clone: A junction end diverges from the germline sequence, so it may reflect a read error. V gene TRBV19 combines with J gene TRBJ2-2; 10 bases match TRBD2. Looked up from germline, CDR1 is LNHDA and CDR2 is SQIVND (reference sequence). The CDR3 is 14 residues long. CDR3 sequence: CASKLAGNIGELFF. DNA of the CDR3: TGTGCCAGTAAACTAGCGGGAAACATCGGGGAGCTGTTTTTT.

The J gene is TRBJ1-2, the V gene TRBV6-6; unclear D gene. The CDR3 spans 13 residues. CDR1 MNHNY and CDR2 SVGAGI come from the germline V gene (reference sequence). Between the trimmed V and J ends, which lost 7 bases and 8 bases, there was a span of 17 bases. The CDR3: CASTIQITHGYTF. CDR3 bases: TGTGCCAGCACCATACAGATTACTCACGGCTACACCTTC.

This clone was detected once. The V gene is TRBV5-6, the J gene TRBJ1-3, with D tentatively TRBD1 (5 bases). The CDR3 loop spans 14 amino acids. The V end was cut by 5 bases, the J end by 4 bases, with 13 bases between. CDR1 is SGHDT, CDR2 YYEEEE, per germline. The chain's CDR3 is CASRIWGVGNTIYF. DNA for the CDR3: TGTGCCAGCAGAATTTGGGGGGTCGGAAACACCATATATTTT.

This clone was seen a single time. The chain couples TRBV5-4 to TRBJ1-1; D is unresolved. CDR1 SGHNT and CDR2 YYREEE come from the germline V gene (reference sequence). The V and J ends lost 0 bases and 1 base respectively, with 10 bases between them. CDR3 length equals 15 residues. The CDR3 protein is CASSLVGAANTEAFF. In DNA form, the CDR3 reads TGTGCCAGCAGCTTGGTCGGAGCCGCGAACACTGAAGCTTTCTTT.

For this clone: The same CDR3 can be traced to other DNA sequences in this sample. This chain connects TRBV4-1 to TRBJ2-3; 7 nucleotides agree with TRBD1. Germline loops: CDR1 MGHRA, CDR2 YSYEKL. The CDR3 runs 19 residues. The V segment lost 1 base and the J segment 0 bases; nucleotides outside the gene matches: 13. CDR3 protein: CASSQVGDRVRSSTDTQYF. The DNA of the CDR3 is TGCGCCAGCAGCCAAGTCGGAGACAGGGTCCGGTCTAGCACAGATACGCAGTATTTT.

The chain uses TRBV5-6 and TRBJ2-1, with 11 bases aligning to TRBD2. Germline V gene lookup returns CDR1 SGHDT and CDR2 YYEEEE. The J segment lost 7 bases and the V segment lost 5 bases, leaving 8 bases of the junction unmatched. The CDR3 runs to 15 residues. CDR3 region: CASRILAGVSNEQFF. CDR3 nucleotide sequence: TGTGCCAGCAGGATACTAGCGGGAGTGAGTAATGAGCAGTTCTTC.

This sequence joins TRBV5-1 and TRBJ2-5, with a possible D match to TRBD1 (6 bases). With 4 bases removed from V and 1 base from J, the gap between germline ends came to 14 bases. CDR1 and CDR2 (germline): SGHRS, YFSETQ. The CDR3 loop spans 15 amino acids. CDR3 bases: TGCGCCAGCAGCGGCTCCACAGGGTTCCAAGAGACCCAGTACTTC. As protein: CASSGSTGFQETQYF.

The gene calls are TRBV5-1 and TRBJ2-7; possibly TRBD2 for D (5 bases). Looked up from germline, CDR1 is SGHRS and CDR2 is YFSETQ. CDR3 length: 12 residues. V dropped 4 bases and J dropped 2 bases, with 7 bases sitting between them. The DNA for the CDR3 is TGCGCCAGCAGCCGGGATACCTACGAGCAGTACTTC. It encodes CASSRDTYEQYF.

The chain carries TRBV19 and TRBJ2-1; D is uncertain. The CDR3 loop spans 15 amino acids. The germline gives CDR1 LNHDA, CDR2 SQIVND (reference sequence). V was clipped by 3 bases and J by 0 bases, with 9 bases between them. The chain's CDR3 is CASSIAQSSYNEQFF. Here the CDR3 DNA reads TGTGCCAGTAGTATCGCACAGAGCTCCTACAATGAGCAGTTCTTC.

This clone occurred a few times. The chain employs TRBV6-6 and TRBJ2-7, with 8 bases that match TRBD1. CDR1 and CDR2 (germline): MNHNY, SVGAGI (reference sequence). CDR3 size: 13 residues. With 6 bases clipped from V and 3 bases from J, the junction kept 4 bases outside the gene matches. The CDR3 loop reads CASSRDRFYEQYF. The CDR3 DNA reads TGTGCCAGCAGCCGGGACAGGTTCTACGAGCAGTACTTC.

On this clone itself: Germline is not matched at one junction end, which may reflect a read error. This chain connects TRBV7-3 to TRBJ2-7; 9 bases agree with TRBD1. Looked up from germline, CDR1 is SGHTA and CDR2 is FQGTGA. CDR3 length: 13 amino acids. CDR3 sequence (DNA): TGTGCCAGCAGCGTAACAGGGGGCTTCGAGCAGTACTTC. This gives the protein CASSVTGGFEQYF.

This chain uses TRBV30 with TRBJ2-7; 13 bases map to TRBD2. Looked up from germline, CDR1 is GTSNPN and CDR2 is SVGIG (reference sequence). With 4 bases clipped from V and 5 bases from J, the junction kept 8 bases outside the gene matches. The CDR3 extends over 15 amino acids. In DNA, the CDR3 is TGTGCCTGGAACCAGGGGACTAGCGGGATCGACGAGCAGTACTTC. Amino acids: CAWNQGTSGIDEQYF.

V is TRBV5-1 and J is TRBJ2-1; D not resolved. The CDR3 runs 13 residues. The germline V gene has CDR1 SGHRS and CDR2 YFSETQ. V lost 1 base and J lost 5, with 7 bases in between. Written as DNA, the CDR3 is TGCGCCAGCAGCTTGCACACCAACAATGAGCAGTTCTTC. As protein: CASSLHTNNEQFF.